This T cell receptor beta chain was recovered during a study of OX40 agonist ivuxolimab in advanced cancers. Germline CDR1 is WSHSY and CDR2 is SAAADI. The J segment lost 4 bases and the V segment lost 4 bases, leaving 8 bases of the junction unmatched. CDR3 length equals 18 residues. TCRdb keeps only in-frame clones here, not all; method: immunoSEQ multiplex PCR. The repertoire holds roughly 48,000 clones, 70% to 90% seen once, with around 48% in the top ten. The source is an adult with an advanced solid tumor such as melanoma, head and neck, liver or kidney cancer. The rearrangement joins TRBV10-2 to TRBJ2-2; 14 bases fit TRBD2. The source was CD4+ or CD8+ T cells sorted from blood, collected in a trial of the OX40 agonist ivuxolimab. CDR3 region: CASSVLTSGGARTGELFF. CDR3 nucleotide sequence: TGCGCCAGCAGTGTCCTGACTAGCGGGGGGGCGCGCACCGGGGAGCTGTTTTTT.